The sequence of this TCR beta chain was determined in a study of T cells after somatic rescue of genetic block. Repertoires were generated with immunoSEQ multiplex PCR, while TCRdb's copy carries only in-frame clones and drops some. This table has fewer than 150,000 clones, around 90% appearing once. Germline V lookup: CDR1 SGHKS, CDR2 YYEKEE (reference sequence). The V gene lost 0 bases and the J gene lost 4 bases, with 12 bases spanning the gap. This CDR3 contains 15 residues. The TCR was taken from a woman younger than 35. This sequence joins TRBV5-5 and TRBJ2-3; the D gene is possibly TRBD1 (6 bases). Sequencing was performed on peripheral blood mononuclear cells (PBMCs). The CDR3 is CASSLVGQGPDTQYF. The CDR3 DNA is TGTGCCAGCAGCTTGGTTGGGCAGGGGCCAGATACGCAGTATTTT.